The 31 T cell receptor beta chains listed next were all sequenced from one sample in a study of blood T cell repertoires in COVID-19. Produced via immunoSEQ multiplex PCR; TCRdb's table is partial and in-frame only. The table includes some 200,000 clones, over 70% detected once. The sequenced sample was peripheral blood. These receptors were collected from a woman between 70 and 85 years old with acute or convalescent COVID-19.

This clone was recorded a few times. The V gene is TRBV7-3, the J gene TRBJ2-3, with 16 bases lining up with TRBD2. Germline V gene sequence: CDR1 SGHTA, CDR2 FQGTGA. Trimming removed 5 bases from V and 3 bases from J; junction bases left unmatched: 11. The CDR3 sequence is 19 residues long. The CDR3 spells CASSPLPGLAGGRTDTQYF. The CDR3 bases are TGTGCCAGCAGCCCACTACCGGGACTAGCGGGGGGGCGGACAGATACGCAGTATTTT.

V gene TRBV6-1 combines with J gene TRBJ2-7; D is undetermined. Germline V gene data show CDR1 as MNHNS and CDR2 as SASEGT. V was shortened by 3 bases and J by 3 bases, with 15 bases between the two germline ends. The CDR3 covers 15 residues. The CDR3 DNA is TGTGCCAGCAGTGAGTCTCCCTCAATTAGCTACGAGCAGTACTTC. The encoded protein is CASSESPSISYEQYF.

A note on this clone: Other nucleotide sequences from this sample produce the same CDR3. The chain recombines TRBV24-1 with TRBJ1-5, with TRBD1 matching over 7 bases. Trimming removed 4 bases from V and 4 bases from J; junction bases left unmatched: 3. The CDR3 is made up of 14 amino acids. The germline V gene encodes CDR1 KGHDR and CDR2 SFDVKD. DNA of the CDR3: TGTGCCACCAGTGACTACAGGGGTAATCAGCCCCAGCATTTT. Translation: CATSDYRGNQPQHF.

The chain has TRBV27 and TRBJ1-6; the D is unclear. CDR3 length equals 17 residues. Germline CDR1 MNHEY, CDR2 SMNVEV (reference sequence). Between the trimmed V and J ends, which lost 2 bases and 0 bases, there was a span of 11 bases. CDR3 nucleotides: TGTGCCAGCAGTTTAGATCGGGTGGTCTCCTATAATTCACCCCTCCACTTT. Translation: CASSLDRVVSYNSPLHF.

The CDR3 region is CASSFGQGDGTQYF. In nucleotides, the CDR3 is TGCGCCAGCAGCTTCGGCCAGGGGGACGGTACGCAGTATTTT. The gene calls are TRBV5-1 and TRBJ2-3; 7 positions match TRBD1. The CDR3 runs 14 residues. The trim removed 2 bases at V and 8 bases at J, leaving 8 bases unmatched. In germline, CDR1 is SGHRS, CDR2 YFSETQ.

CDR3 sequence reads: CASSSEYSGANVLTF. DNA for the CDR3: TGTGCCAGCAGTTCTGAGTACTCTGGGGCCAACGTCCTGACTTTC. The rearrangement joins TRBV6-4 to TRBJ2-6; D remains ambiguous. This CDR3 region has 15 residues. Between the trimmed V and J ends, which lost 5 bases and 0 bases, there was a span of 8 bases. Per the germline V gene, CDR1 is MRHNA and CDR2 is SNTAGT.

The rearrangement links TRBV5-1 to TRBJ1-3; D is unresolved. Germline values: CDR1 SGHRS, CDR2 YFSETQ. The CDR3 length is 17 residues. V was trimmed by 0 bases and J by 2 bases, leaving 15 bases between them. In DNA, the CDR3 is TGCGCCAGCAGCTTGGGTCGGGAACCGCAAGCTGGAAACACCATATATTTT. Its translation: CASSLGREPQAGNTIYF.

The chain couples TRBV7-2 to TRBJ1-5, with 9 nucleotides matching TRBD1. This CDR3 has 15 residues. Germline lookup yields CDR1 SGHTA and CDR2 FQGNSA. The trim removed 5 bases at V and 6 bases at J, leaving 8 bases unmatched. The DNA of the CDR3 is TGTGCCAGCAGCCCGGAACAGGGGGCTGGTCAGCCCCAGCATTTT. Translation: CASSPEQGAGQPQHF. Full variable domain (remainder filled in from reference TRBV7-2 and TRBJ1-5): GAGVSQSPSNKVTEKGKDVELRCDPISGHTALYWYRQSLGQGLEFLIYFQGNSAPDKSGLPSDRFSAERTGGSVSTLTIQRTQQEDSAVYLCASSPEQGAGQPQHFGDGTRLSIL.

The rearrangement joins TRBV5-1 to TRBJ2-7, with D possibly being TRBD2 (7 bases). The length of the CDR3 is 12 residues. V was trimmed by 6 bases and J by 5 bases, leaving 12 bases between them. Germline CDR1 is SGHRS and CDR2 is YFSETQ. DNA for the CDR3: TGCGCCAGCAAGGGGGGGGGCGACGAGCAGTACGTC. Encoded protein: CASKGGGDEQYV.

The chain couples TRBV4-2 to TRBJ1-6; 8 bases fit TRBD1. CDR3 length: 16 amino acids. The germline CDR1 and CDR2 sequences are LGHNA and YNFKEQ. Trimming took 3 bases from V and 7 from J; bases not matched to a gene: 8. The chain's CDR3 is CASSQKGQVVNSPLHF. The DNA of the CDR3 is TGTGCCAGCAGCCAGAAGGGACAGGTCGTGAATTCACCCCTCCACTTT.

V and J are TRBV5-6 and TRBJ1-5; D is ambiguous. Trimming stripped 0 bases from V and 4 bases from J, with 8 bases between. The germline gives CDR1 SGHDT, CDR2 YYEEEE. The length of the CDR3 is 14 residues. CDR3 sequence (DNA): TGTGCCAGCAGCTTGGCCGTTCCTAATCAGCCCCAGCATTTT. This sequence encodes CASSLAVPNQPQHF.

V usage is TRBV19 and J usage is TRBJ2-5, with 10 nucleotides matching TRBD2. V shed 8 bases and J 4 bases; nucleotides not matched to a gene: 10. The germline V gene encodes CDR1 LNHDA and CDR2 SQIVND (reference sequence). This CDR3 has 15 amino acids. CDR3 protein: CASSQAGGPRETQYF. The DNA of the CDR3 is TGTGCCAGTTCCCAAGCGGGGGGGCCTCGAGAGACCCAGTACTTC.

This clone was detected a few times. CDR3 sequence reads: CASSLGGIVQETQYF. The CDR3 region has the DNA TGTGCCAGCAGCTTAGGAGGGATCGTTCAAGAGACCCAGTACTTC. V is TRBV7-6 and J is TRBJ2-5; a possible D gene is TRBD2 (5 bases). In germline, CDR1 is SGHVS, CDR2 FNYEAQ. The V end lost 1 base, the J end lost 2 bases, and 11 bases lay between the germline ends. This CDR3 is 15 amino acids long. The full variable domain, completed using reference TRBV7-6 and TRBJ2-5, is GAGVSQSPRYKVTKRGQDVALRCDPISGHVSLYWYRQALGQGPEFLTYFNYEAQQDKSGLPNDRFSAERPEGSISTLTIQRTEQRDSAMYRCASSLGGIVQETQYFGPGTRLLVL.

The chain uses TRBV30 and TRBJ1-2; no clear D. This CDR3 contains 13 residues. CDR1 is GTSNPN, CDR2 SVGIG, per germline (reference sequence). Trimming removed 2 bases at V and 2 bases at J, with 9 bases between. This chain's CDR3 is CAWSRGTNYGYTF. The CDR3 DNA sequence: TGTGCCTGGAGTAGAGGAACCAACTATGGCTACACCTTC.

The rearrangement links TRBV9 to TRBJ1-2; 10 nucleotides line up with TRBD1. CDR1 and CDR2 (germline): SGDLS, YYNGEE. CDR3 length: 14 residues. The V gene end was trimmed by 4 bases and the J gene end by 7 bases; junction bases not matched to a gene: 7. The CDR3: CASSPRQGAGGYTF. CDR3 bases: TGTGCCAGCAGCCCTCGACAGGGGGCTGGTGGCTACACCTTC.

The chain employs TRBV30 and TRBJ1-6, with D possibly being TRBD1 (6 bases). V lost 1 base, J lost 6 bases, and 13 bases lay in between. The germline V gene encodes CDR1 GTSNPN and CDR2 SVGIG (reference sequence). The CDR3 is 15 amino acids. The CDR3 loop is CAWSAGQLTNSPLHF. The CDR3 nucleotides read TGTGCCTGGAGTGCAGGACAGCTAACTAATTCACCCCTCCACTTT.

The chain couples TRBV9 to TRBJ2-5; a weak D match, TRBD2 (6 bases). There are 14 residues in the CDR3. Trimming took off 4 bases at V and 4 bases at J, with 14 bases between the two ends. Germline V gives CDR1 SGDLS, CDR2 YYNGEE. The CDR3 nucleotides are TGTGCCAGCAGCCCCGACATGCGGGGAGAGACCCAGTACTTC. Its translation is CASSPDMRGETQYF.

The gene calls are TRBV10-3 and TRBJ2-2; a possible D gene is TRBD2 (6 bases). CDR3 length equals 13 residues. CDR1 ENHRY and CDR2 SYGVKD come from the germline V gene. Trimming left V 11 bases short and J 3 bases short, with 13 bases between. The CDR3 bases are TGTGCCGCATCGGGCGGGGACACCGGGGAGCTGTTTTTT. It specifies CAASGGDTGELFF.

The chain recombines TRBV5-1 with TRBJ2-5; 12 bases are shared with TRBD1. CDR3 length equals 15 residues. Trimming cost V 4 bases and J 1 base; bases outside gene matches: 2. In germline, CDR1 is SGHRS, CDR2 YFSETQ. The CDR3 region is CASSMGQGAQETQYF. As DNA, the CDR3 is TGCGCCAGCAGCATGGGACAGGGGGCCCAAGAGACCCAGTACTTC.

V and J are TRBV30 and TRBJ1-1; D gene unclear. Trimming removed 3 bases at V and 6 bases at J, with 14 bases between. In germline, CDR1 is GTSNPN, CDR2 SVGIG (reference sequence). The CDR3 contains 13 residues. The chain's CDR3 is CAWSASGWSEAFF. CDR3 nucleotide sequence: TGTGCCTGGAGCGCATCGGGGTGGTCTGAAGCTTTCTTT.

J is TRBJ2-3 and V is TRBV7-2, with TRBD1 as a possible D gene (5 bases). V shed 1 base and J shed 6 bases, with 11 bases lying between them. There are 14 residues in the CDR3. The V gene's germline CDR1 is SGHTA and CDR2 FQGNSA. This CDR3 reads CASSLGGAGDTQYF. The CDR3 DNA follows: TGTGCCAGCAGCTTAGGTGGGGCTGGGGATACGCAGTATTTT.

V and J are TRBV9 and TRBJ2-1, with D unclear. This CDR3 contains 14 residues. Germline V lookup: CDR1 SGDLS, CDR2 YYNGEE. V was pared by 4 bases and J by 0 bases, with 8 bases between. The CDR3 nucleotides read TGTGCCAGCAGCCCCCGGTACTCCTACAATGAGCAGTTCTTC. Protein sequence: CASSPRYSYNEQFF.

This rearrangement joins TRBV5-1 to TRBJ2-3, with 8 bases that match TRBD1. Germline V gene sequence: CDR1 SGHRS, CDR2 YFSETQ. V dropped 4 bases and J dropped 0; count of bases not matched to a gene: 13. The CDR3 covers 18 residues. The CDR3 DNA is TGCGCCAGCAGCCCGGGGACAGGTGGGAACCCTAGCACAGATACGCAGTATTTT. Protein product: CASSPGTGGNPSTDTQYF.

The V and J genes are TRBV7-9 and TRBJ2-3, with D tentatively TRBD2 (6 bases). The CDR3 totals 17 residues. V lost 2 bases and J 0 bases, leaving 15 bases between the germline ends. The germline V gene has CDR1 SEHNR and CDR2 FQNEAQ (reference sequence). For the CDR3, the DNA is TGTGCCAGCAGCTTAAGGGCTGGCGGGGCGAGCACAGATACGCAGTATTTT. It specifies CASSLRAGGASTDTQYF.

A few counts support this clone. The chain combines TRBV5-1 with TRBJ2-3, with D tentatively TRBD2 (5 bases). V was clipped by 7 bases and J by 6 bases, with 21 bases between them. The length of the CDR3 is 15 residues. The germline V gene encodes CDR1 SGHRS and CDR2 YFSETQ. The DNA for the CDR3 is TGCGCCAGCGCCCCCAATACTAGGCCCGAGGATACGCAGTATTTT. This sequence encodes CASAPNTRPEDTQYF.

V is TRBV5-1 and J is TRBJ2-2; maybe TRBD1 (6 bases). CDR3 size: 14 residues. CDR1 is SGHRS and CDR2 is YFSETQ in the germline V gene. The ends were cut back, 3 bases at V and 6 bases at J, with 12 bases in the middle. CDR3: CASSSRTAAGELFF. As DNA, the CDR3 is TGCGCCAGCAGCTCCCGGACAGCAGCCGGGGAGCTGTTTTTT.

The chain has TRBV10-2 and TRBJ2-7, with D perhaps matching TRBD1 (6 bases). This CDR3 spans 14 amino acids. V lost 5 bases and J lost 4, with 15 bases in between. Germline assignment: CDR1 WSHSY and CDR2 SAAADI. The CDR3 sequence: CASSLLLGQYEQYF. Here the CDR3 DNA reads TGCGCCAGCAGTCTCCTTTTGGGACAATACGAGCAGTACTTC.

The chain has TRBV5-1 and TRBJ1-6; D is undetermined. The CDR3 sequence is 16 residues long. With 1 base removed from V and 7 bases from J, the gap between germline ends came to 15 bases. CDR1 and CDR2 (germline): SGHRS, YFSETQ. CDR3 nucleotide sequence: TGCGCCAGCAGCTTGAAACAGTCACTTCCGAATTCACCCCTCCACTTT. Protein: CASSLKQSLPNSPLHF.

The chain links TRBV7-2 to TRBJ2-6, with D tentatively TRBD1 (6 bases). The CDR3 is 17 residues long. V was trimmed by 2 bases and J by 0 bases, leaving 11 bases between them. Germline V gene data show CDR1 as SGHTA and CDR2 as FQGNSA. The CDR3 nucleotides are TGTGCCAGCAGCTTATCCGGACAGTACTCTGGGGCCAACGTCCTGACTTTC. Protein product: CASSLSGQYSGANVLTF.

This chain links TRBV2 with TRBJ2-2; the match to TRBD2 covers 9 bases. V lost 8 bases to trimming and J lost 2 bases; unmatched junction nucleotides: 6. The V gene's germline CDR1 is SNHLY and CDR2 FYNNEI. The CDR3 consists of 15 residues. In nucleotides, the CDR3 is TGTGCCAGCCTGACTAGCGGCTTAAACACCGGGGAGCTGTTTTTT. Its translation is CASLTSGLNTGELFF.

The chain is built from TRBV6-6 and TRBJ1-2; 8 bases are shared with TRBD1. The ends lost 4 bases at V and 4 bases at J; junction bases unmatched: 5. The CDR3 is made up of 14 amino acids. From germline, CDR1 is MNHNY and CDR2 SVGAGI (reference sequence). CDR3 sequence: CASSWTGKPYGYTF. The DNA for the CDR3 is TGTGCCAGCAGTTGGACAGGGAAACCCTATGGCTACACCTTC.